This T cell receptor beta chain was recorded in a study of OX40 agonist ivuxolimab in advanced cancers. The CDR3 is 16 residues long. Generated by immunoSEQ multiplex PCR, the TCRdb table keeps only in-frame clones and is missing some. This sample has some 65,000 clones, with over 75% found just once. Broader study findings: Dose levels from 0.1 to 3.0 mg/kg saw CD4+ and CD8+ blood T cells expand clonally by week 6. The average count of expanded clones was higher among CD8+ T cells than among CD4+.

On this clone: The antigen is undetermined.

This TCR came from an adult with an advanced solid tumor such as melanoma, head and neck, liver or kidney cancer. The V and J genes are TRBV21-1 and TRBJ2-5; the tabulated D call, TRBD2, remains unverified against the DNA. TRBV21-1 is noted as a pseudogene. The sequencing used CD4+ or CD8+ T cells sorted from blood, collected in a trial of the OX40 agonist ivuxolimab. The CDR3 spells CASSKHAGTRKETQYF. The CDR3 DNA is TGTGCCAGCAGCAAGCATGCGGGGACTAGAAAAGAGACCCAGTACTTC.